Sequencing of this TCR beta chain was carried out in a study of CD8 T cells in Susac syndrome. Germline values: CDR1 GTSNPN, CDR2 SVGIG (reference sequence). Trimming shortened V by 4 bases and J by 7 bases, and 11 bases separated the two germline ends. This CDR3 comprises 12 residues. With random hexamers, about 0.45 to 1 ug RNA was reverse transcribed. One entry per CDR3 protein, called by TCRdb with MiXCR from the immunoSEQ multiplex PCR reads. The sample includes around 190,000 distinct CDR3 sequences, over 85% of them seen just once. Sequenced sample: CD4+ T cells from PBMCs. The chain recombines TRBV30 with TRBJ2-1, with a possible D match to TRBD2 (5 bases). This TCR came from a human donor in good health. CDR3 sequence (DNA): TGTGCCTGGACTGTAGGAGGAAATGAGCAGTTCTTC. Amino acids: CAWTVGGNEQFF.